This T cell receptor beta chain is drawn from a study of tumor-infiltrating lymphocytes in primary liver carcinoma. Looking at the study overall: The study obtained roughly 3.5 to 7.5 million productive TCRbeta reads per sample, similar across tissue types.

Regarding this clonotype: This may stem from a read error, because a much larger clone lies one nucleotide away. It is likely a read error, because the conserved phenylalanine at the end of the CDR3 is missing.

CDR1 and CDR2 from the germline V gene are SEHNR and FQNEAQ (reference sequence). Germline trimming cut 0 bases from V and 2 bases from J; bases unmatched to any gene: 4. The CDR3 covers 15 residues. From about 20-30 mg of unsorted bulk tissue, DNA and RNA were co-extracted together. The study sampled five separate regions from each tumor. cDNA specific to TCR beta was made from approximately 0.55 ug of total RNA, with a constant-region primer employed for priming. Amplification in three nested multiplex PCR rounds with slightly modified ARM-PCR gave rise to TCR beta libraries. Both of the initial two PCR rounds ran for approximately 11 cycles and employed TRBV1-TRBV30 forward primers alongside a C-beta reverse primer. MiXCR, run by TCRdb on the multiplex PCR reads, gives a single entry per CDR3 protein. The sample yields 95,000 to 150,000 distinct CDR3 sequences, around 62% seen once.

Material for sequencing was liver tumor tissue from sampling region 1. Described subset: tumor region T1, superior pole. The TCR was taken from a woman aged 55-69 years with primary liver carcinoma and hepatitis B virus infection. The V call is TRBV7-9, the J call TRBJ2-7; 7 bases are shared with TRBD1. The CDR3 region is CASSLAGGATYEQYS. CDR3 sequence (DNA): TGTGCCAGCAGCTTAGCAGGGGGCGCAACCTACGAGCAGTACTCC.